This T cell receptor (beta chain) was recovered during a study of cytomegalovirus exposure and HLA in healthy donors. Across the study: The 500 to 850 first-cohort repertoires and the approximately 110 validation repertoires shared the same platform, a later analysis reported. Study-level points and caveats: Usually a TCR sequence was rare, but some public TCRs were found in many donors.

On this clone itself: No antigen is known for it.

Measured with immunoSEQ multiplex PCR; TCRdb has only the in-frame clones, and not every one. The sample comprises some 170,000 clones, around nine tenths of which are singletons, and over 4% rests with the top ten. This CDR3 region has 14 residues. CDR1 is SGHVS and CDR2 is FNYEAQ in the germline V gene. Trimming pared 5 bases from V and 3 bases from J, leaving 11 bases between. The gene calls are TRBV7-6 and TRBJ2-1; D remains unclear. This sequence originates from a young man in good health and CMV-seropositive. Sequenced material: PBMCs. CDR3 nucleotide sequence: TGTGCCAGCAGCCGTGGTCCGGTCTACAATGAGCAGTTCTTC. Amino acids: CASSRGPVYNEQFF.